This T cell receptor (beta chain) was retrieved from a study of blood T cell repertoires in COVID-19. Only in-frame clones appear in the TCRdb table, and some are missing; sequencing was by immunoSEQ multiplex PCR. This sample has 150,000 to 200,000 clones; around 73% occur once, and the top ten carry around 16%. The sequence was obtained from a woman in her 50s who had recovered from COVID-19. The sample comprised PBMCs or T cells enriched from blood (not recorded which).

CDR3 sequence: CASSLGAPGANVLTF. CDR3 coding DNA: TGTGCCAGCAGCTTAGGGGCTCCTGGGGCCAACGTCCTGACTTTC. This chain connects TRBV5-5 to TRBJ2-6; D may be TRBD1 (5 bases). Germline CDR1 SGHKS, CDR2 YYEKEE (reference sequence). The CDR3 runs to 15 residues. The V end lost 2 bases, the J end lost 2 bases, and 8 bases lay between the germline ends. Based on the CDR3 plus reference TRBV5-5 and TRBJ2-6, the full variable domain is DAGVTQSPTHLIKTRGQQVTLRCSPISGHKSVSWYQQVLGQGPQFIFQYYEKEERGRGNFPDRFSARQFPNYSSELNVNALLLGDSALYLCASSLGAPGANVLTFGAGSRLTVL.